This is a list of T cell receptor beta chains from one sample in a study of T cells after yellow fever vaccination. In TCRdb, the 5' RACE reads were re-called with MiXCR into one record per CDR3 protein. The sample lists some 550,000 distinct CDR3 sequences, 19% occurring once. Sample: PBMCs, taken 15 days after the yellow fever booster vaccination. Receptors were obtained from a man in his thirties or forties who received the YFV17D yellow fever vaccine. The CDR3 runs from the conserved cysteine through the conserved F or W. D genes are given only for firm matches. Size is omitted from some rows. Given values are once, few, many or a class for expanded clones.

J gene | V gene | clone size | D gene | CDR3 DNA | CDR3 protein
TRBJ2-1 | TRBV5-1 | few | TRBD1 | TGCGCCAGCAGCTTAGGGGGGACAGGATCTGCCAATGAGCAGTTCTTC | CASSLGGTGSANEQFF
TRBJ2-1 | TRBV4-2 | few | TRBD2 | TGTGCCAGCAGCCAAGTGGGACTAGCGGGAGGGTCCTACAATGAGCAGTTCTTC | CASSQVGLAGGSYNEQFF
TRBJ2-3 | TRBV10-3 | NA | NA | TGTGCCATCAGACCGGGACAAAGGGGAACAGATACGCAGTATTTT | CAIRPGQRGTDTQYF
TRBJ1-2 | TRBV5-1 | few | NA | TGCGCCAGCAGCGCCGGACAGAATAATGGCTACACCTTC | CASSAGQNNGYTF
TRBJ2-7 | TRBV6-5 | few | TRBD2 | TGTGCCAGCAGTTACGGACTAGCCAGAGATATGGTGCAGTACTTC | CASSYGLARDMVQYF
TRBJ2-1 | TRBV5-1 | NA | TRBD2 | TGCGCCAGCAGCTTGGATCTAGCGGGGTCCTACAATGAGCAGTTCTTC | CASSLDLAGSYNEQFF
TRBJ2-7 | TRBV6-5 | NA | NA | TGTGCCAGCGTTGGAGCCTCTGACGAGCAGTACTTC | CASVGASDEQYF
TRBJ2-7 | TRBV29-1 | few | TRBD2 | TGCAGCGTTGTTGTGACTAGCGATTACGAGCAGTACTTC | CSVVVTSDYEQYF
TRBJ2-2 | TRBV21-1 | few | NA | TGTGCCAGCAGCAATAGCGGGAGGGCCGAAGGCGGGGAGCTGTTTTTT | CASSNSGRAEGGELFF
TRBJ2-7 | TRBV28 | many | TRBD2 | TGTGCCAGCAGTTCCTTAGCGGGAGAGAGCGAGCAGTACTTC | CASSSLAGESEQYF
TRBJ2-2 | TRBV7-9 | NA | NA | TGTGCCAGCAGGGAAAGGACGACGTTGACCGGGGAGCTGTTTTTT | CASRERTTLTGELFF
TRBJ2-4 | TRBV7-2 | NA | NA | TGTGCCAGCAGCACGATACAGGGTTGGGGGCTAGCCAAAAACATTCAGTACTTC | CASSTIQGWGLAKNIQYF
TRBJ2-7 | TRBV7-2 | NA | TRBD1 | TGTGCCAGCAGCTTAGCGCTCCAGGGGGCAGGCGAGCAGTACTTC | CASSLALQGAGEQYF
TRBJ2-4 | TRBV9 | NA | NA | TGTGCCAGCAGCGTAGCGGACCAAAACATTCAGTACTTC | CASSVADQNIQYF
TRBJ2-7 | TRBV18 | NA | NA | TGTGCCAGCTCACCAGGAGAAGGGGCCTACGAGCAGTACTTC | CASSPGEGAYEQYF
TRBJ1-5 | TRBV6-6 | few | NA | TGTGCCAGCAGAGGAGGGGACGGGCAGCCCCAGCATTTT | CASRGGDGQPQHF
TRBJ2-1 | TRBV20-1 | NA | TRBD1 | TGCAGTGCTGGGACAGGGCCGTTCTTC | CSAGTGPFF
TRBJ2-3 | TRBV5-1 | few | TRBD2 | TGCGCCAGCAGCGCATCAGGACTAGGGGATACGCAGTATTTT | CASSASGLGDTQYF
TRBJ2-7 | TRBV12-3/TRBV12-4 | NA | NA | TGTGCCAGCAGTTTGGAAGGGGACGAGCAGTACTTC | CASSLEGDEQYF
TRBJ2-3 | TRBV7-8 | NA | NA | TGTGCCAGCAGCTTTGAGTATGGGCGCACAGATACGCAGTATTTT | CASSFEYGRTDTQYF
TRBJ2-7 | TRBV20-1 | many | TRBD1 | TGCAGTGCTAGCCGGGACAGGGGAGCCGATCCGTACTTC | CSASRDRGADPYF
TRBJ2-7 | TRBV20-1 | few | NA | TGCAGTGCAACTCGGGACCGTCCCTACGAGCAGTACTTC | CSATRDRPYEQYF
TRBJ1-4 | TRBV3-1 | NA | TRBD1 | TGTGCCAGCAGCCAAGCGACAGGGCCTAATGAAAAACTGTTTTTT | CASSQATGPNEKLFF
TRBJ2-3 | TRBV12-3/TRBV12-4 | few | TRBD2 | TGTGCCAGCAGTTACCCTAGCGGAAGCACAGATACGCAGTATTTT | CASSYPSGSTDTQYF
TRBJ1-5 | TRBV27 | NA | TRBD1 | TGTGCCAGCAGTCCCTCCCAGGGGGCTATGCCCCAGCATTTT | CASSPSQGAMPQHF
TRBJ2-7 | TRBV4-3 | NA | TRBD2 | TGCGCCAGCAGCCAGATGACTAGCGAGGGCGAGCAGTACTTC | CASSQMTSEGEQYF
TRBJ2-3 | TRBV6-5 | NA | NA | TGTGCCAGTCGGGATTTCACAGATACGCAGTATTTT | CASRDFTDTQYF
TRBJ2-2 | TRBV18 | NA | NA | TGTGCCAGCTCAACTCGACAGGCTGACACCGGGGAGCTGTTTTTT | CASSTRQADTGELFF
TRBJ2-1 | TRBV7-2 | NA | NA | TGTGCCAGCAGCTTCGCCGGGACCAGGAGCTCCTACAATGAGCAGTTCTTC | CASSFAGTRSSYNEQFF
TRBJ2-7 | TRBV5-6 | many | TRBD1 | TGTGCCAGCAGCTTGGTAAGCCAGGGGGTGAACGAGCAGTACTTC | CASSLVSQGVNEQYF
TRBJ2-7 | TRBV5-1 | few | NA | TGCGCCAGCAGAGGGCCCTCAGAAGAGCAGTACTTC | CASRGPSEEQYF
TRBJ2-3 | TRBV7-3 | NA | NA | TGTGCCAGCAGCTTAACGTCCCAGCGCACAGATACGCAGTATTTT | CASSLTSQRTDTQYF
TRBJ2-7 | TRBV29-1 | NA | NA | TGCAGCGTTGAGGACGACCGCTCCTACGAGCAGTACTTC | CSVEDDRSYEQYF
TRBJ2-7 | TRBV7-9 | NA | TRBD1 | TGTGCCGGCAGCTTAGCCCCTAAAGGGACAGGGTTCTACGAGCAGTACTTC | CAGSLAPKGTGFYEQYF
TRBJ2-4 | TRBV20-1 | NA | NA | TGCAGTGCTAGAAAGCCATCCCTAGCCAAAAACATTCAGTACTTC | CSARKPSLAKNIQYF
TRBJ2-5 | TRBV20-1 | NA | TRBD2 | TGCAGTGCACGGACTAGGCAAGAGACCCAGTACTTC | CSARTRQETQYF
TRBJ2-5 | TRBV28 | few | TRBD1 | TGTGCCAGCAGTCCCCGGACAGGGGGAAGAGAGACCCAGTACTTC | CASSPRTGGRETQYF
TRBJ2-7 | TRBV12-3/TRBV12-4 | few | NA | TGTGCCAGCAGTTTAGGGTTCGGCCTGCACGAGCAGTACTTC | CASSLGFGLHEQYF
TRBJ2-4 | TRBV6-1 | few | NA | TGTGCCAGCGGCTCTAAGGGCCCAAACATTCAGTACTTC | CASGSKGPNIQYF
TRBJ2-1 | TRBV14 | NA | TRBD1 | TGTGCCAGCAGCCTGGCGGGGACAGGGCTGGGTGAGCAGTTCTTC | CASSLAGTGLGEQFF
TRBJ1-2 | TRBV7-8 | few | NA | TGTGCCAGCAGCTCGCGTTTGGGGGCGGATGGCTACACCTTC | CASSSRLGADGYTF
TRBJ2-3 | TRBV11-1 | few | TRBD1 | TGTGCCAGCAGCTCCCTATACTTGACAGGGAATCCAGATACGCAGTATTTT | CASSSLYLTGNPDTQYF
TRBJ2-5 | TRBV20-1 | NA | NA | TGCAGTGCAGCTCCCCAAGAGACCCAGTACTTC | CSAAPQETQYF
TRBJ2-7 | TRBV4-3 | NA | TRBD2 | TGCGCCAGCAGCCAGGAGGGAGGGAGGGGCGACGAGCAGTACTTC | CASSQEGGRGDEQYF
TRBJ2-5 | TRBV19 | many | NA | TGTGCCAGTAGTCGACGGGACAACCAAGAGACCCAGTACTTC | CASSRRDNQETQYF
TRBJ2-3 | TRBV29-1 | NA | TRBD1 | TGCAGCGTTGTCCCGGGACAGCGCACAGATACGCAGTATTTT | CSVVPGQRTDTQYF